This note documents a single T cell receptor beta chain sequence. The clone's antigen remains unknown. No base qualities exist here, and no much larger clone lies one base off it. The germline V end is reduced by 3 bases and the J end by 4 bases; junction bases left unmatched: 2. The CDR3 contains 14 residues, cysteine and phenylalanine counted. Only CDR3 DNA is held: 42 bases, read in frame from base 1. RNA was extracted using the RNeasy kit, and roughly 0.5 to 1 ug of the RNA was reverse transcribed with random hexamers. The immunoSEQ multiplex PCR assay, covering 54 Vbeta and 13 Jbeta segments, was used to amplify TCR beta CDR3 regions. PCR amplification bias was corrected using a synthetic template baseline for primer optimization and computational correction. The authors processed their data as follows. Only productive sequences were kept, with reads annotated to V, D and J genes according to IMGT and analyzed in immunoSEQ Analyzer. Clonality was computed as one minus Shannon entropy normalized by log2 of the number of productive unique sequences. For each patient and control, public and private clones were evaluated among the 100 most prevalent clones. A clone was defined as Susac-specific if it was absent from the healthy and MS cohorts, from approximately 980 published viral clones and from other ImmuneACCESS disease sequences. The public reads were run again by TCRdb, first through fastp at Q25 and then through MiXCR, and only productive beta chains were kept. Each entry merges the rows of one CDR3 protein and shows their most common DNA and genes. V and J calls and clone size were set by TCRdb, not the authors. This sample comprises 400,000 or so distinct CDR3 sequences, about 85% of them detected only once. 0.09% to 0.15% of the sample goes to the ten largest clones.

This specimen belongs to a study of CD8 T cells in Susac syndrome (dated 2019 in TCRdb). Background on the whole study: Whether CD8+ T cell activation and differentiation in Susac syndrome was antigen driven was tested using repertoire sequencing. Clonality of the CD8+ T cell repertoire was compared between about a dozen healthy donors, approximately 14 Susac syndrome patients and roughly 16 multiple sclerosis patients.

Peripheral blood CD8+ and CD4+ T cells from healthy donors, Susac syndrome patients and multiple sclerosis patients were profiled by high-throughput TCR beta sequencing. The multiple sclerosis controls were treatment-naive patients whose relapsing-remitting disease, either stable or active, fulfilled the revised McDonald criteria. Bulk CD8+ and CD4+ T cells were purified by magnetic negative isolation, while CD8+ TEMRA cells were enriched using FACS. Blood was drawn into EDTA tubes, processed within 24 hours, and PBMCs were isolated by density gradient centrifugation. PBMCs destined for TCR sequencing were cryopreserved in liquid nitrogen and later thawed in a 37 °C water bath. The sorted or isolated CD4+, CD8+ and CD8+ TEMRA cells reached a purity of at least 90%. Results the study describes overall, beyond this receptor: The study acknowledged that relatively few individuals were included in the TCR sequencing and HLA analysis.

Here the chain combines TRBV12-3 or TRBV12-4 and TRBJ2-1; 8 nucleotides in the junction match TRBD2. The clonotype originates from a human donor with multiple sclerosis. Sequenced material: CD8+ T cells from PBMCs. The DNA reads as follows: TGTGCCAGCAGTTTTCTAGCGGGTTACAATGAGCAGTTCTTC. This translates into CASSFLAGYNEQFF.